The 5 T cell receptor beta chains below come from one sample, sequenced in a study of beta chain features in type 1 diabetes. The study's findings and limits: Type 1 diabetes patients showed a moderate but significant shortening of TCRB CDR3s in all four CD4+ subsets.

No antigen has been assigned to these receptors. cDNA synthesis used the whole RNA isolate, giving expressed TCRB sequences. Sequencing used immunoSEQ multiplex PCR; TCRdb keeps in-frame clones, though not all of them. Seen here are about 660,000 clones, over 11% observed once, and the top ten hold 0.035% to 0.045%. Sequenced: naive CD4+ T cells from blood. All receptors derive from a man between 18 and 35 years old with type 1 diabetes.

The CDR3: CSVSADWTGPYEQYF. CDR3 coding DNA: TGCAGCGTTTCGGCGGATTGGACAGGGCCCTACGAGCAGTACTTC. The V call is TRBV29-1, the J call TRBJ2-7; TRBD1 matches at 8 bases. V lost 5 bases, J lost 2 bases, and 11 bases stayed unmatched. CDR3 length: 15 amino acids. Germline-derived CDR1 and CDR2 are SQVTM and ANQGSEA.

This clone was picked up a small number of times. Other DNA sequences from this sample encode an identical CDR3 as well. The gene calls are TRBV7-9 and TRBJ1-1; unclear D gene. The germline V gene has CDR1 SEHNR and CDR2 FQNEAQ (reference sequence). This CDR3 comprises 13 residues. Trimming pared 1 base from V and 2 bases from J, leaving 5 bases between. The CDR3 DNA reads TGTGCCAGCAGCTTAGAGACCAACACTGAAGCTTTCTTT. Translated: CASSLETNTEAFF. Filled out from reference TRBV7-9 and TRBJ1-1, the complete variable domain reads DTGVSQNPRHKITKRGQNVTFRCDPISEHNRLYWYRQTLGQGPEFLTYFQNEAQLEKSRLLSDRFSAERPKGSFSTLEIQRTEQGDSAMYLCASSLETNTEAFFGQGTRLTVV.

This clone was seen more than once but under ten times. CDR3 sequence: CASSRVGTSGNTIYF. In nucleotides, the CDR3 is TGTGCCAGCAGTCGGGTTGGAACCTCTGGAAACACCATATATTTT. The chain carries TRBV2 and TRBJ1-3; D is unresolved. V dropped 5 bases and J dropped 0 bases, with 11 bases sitting between them. The CDR3 consists of 15 residues. Germline V gene lookup returns CDR1 SNHLY and CDR2 FYNNEI.

This clone appeared a few times. The chain uses TRBV27 and TRBJ1-2; D is perhaps TRBD1 (5 bases). The germline V gene has CDR1 MNHEY and CDR2 SMNVEV (reference sequence). CDR3 size: 14 residues. V lost 5 bases to trimming and J lost 3 bases, with 13 bases between them. CDR3 amino acids: CASSIYQGYYGYTF. In nucleotides, the CDR3 is TGTGCCAGCAGTATCTATCAGGGCTACTATGGCTACACCTTC.

This clone was seen only a few times. The chain combines TRBV5-1 with TRBJ2-7; D could derive from TRBD1 or TRBD2 (6 bases each). CDR1 and CDR2 (germline): SGHRS, YFSETQ. V gave up 3 bases and J gave up 9 bases, with 10 bases separating them. The CDR3 spans 11 residues. This chain's CDR3 is CASSSGEVQYF. For the CDR3, the DNA is TGCGCCAGCAGCTCAGGGGAGGTGCAGTACTTC.